What follows are 14 T cell receptor beta chains derived from one specimen sequenced in a study of T-cell reconstitution after alpha-beta-depleted transplantation in children. A TCRbeta library incorporating unique molecular identifiers was prepared. TCRdb reanalysed the PCR reads using MiXCR and keeps one entry per CDR3 protein. The table lists around 500,000 distinct CDR3 sequences, approximately 22% of them singletons, with around 14% in the top ten. This sample comprised PBMCs, mostly from graft donor cells, obtained 360 days after TCRalphabeta/CD19-depleted stem cell transplant. Every receptor here comes from a boy less than two years old who had a stem cell transplant for acute myeloid leukemia, so the T cells may come from the graft donor.

The chain joins TRBV7-2 to TRBJ2-3, with D unclear. CDR1 and CDR2 (germline): SGHTA, FQGNSA. V was pared by 1 base and J by 2 bases, with 7 bases between. There are 14 residues in the CDR3. Here the CDR3 DNA reads TGTGCCAGCAGCTTAGACAGTCTCACAGATACGCAGTATTTT. As protein: CASSLDSLTDTQYF.

The table lists this clonotype with many counts. The genes are TRBV12-3 or TRBV12-4 and TRBJ2-7; 11 bases match TRBD1. This CDR3 region has 14 residues. V shed 5 bases and J 6 bases; nucleotides not matched to a gene: 6. This CDR3 reads CASSTGQGASEQYF. The CDR3 DNA is TGTGCCAGCAGTACTGGACAGGGGGCTTCCGAGCAGTACTTC.

V gene TRBV6-5 combines with J gene TRBJ2-5; D might be TRBD1 (5 bases). The CDR3 length is 15 residues. The V gene's germline CDR1 is MNHEY and CDR2 SVGAGI. Between the trimmed V and J ends, which lost 0 bases and 2 bases, there was a span of 10 bases. CDR3 nucleotide sequence: TGTGCCAGCAGTTACTCCGCAGGGCTACAAGAGACCCAGTACTTC. Translating gives CASSYSAGLQETQYF.

This clonotype was seen many times. The chain employs TRBV20-1 and TRBJ2-7; 10 bases line up with TRBD2. Trimming took 0 bases from V and 2 from J; bases not matched to a gene: 4. CDR3 length equals 15 residues. CDR1 is DFQATT, CDR2 SNEGSKA, per germline (reference sequence). The CDR3 spells CSARDLAGVTYEQYF. The CDR3 region has the DNA TGCAGTGCTAGAGACCTAGCGGGGGTCACCTACGAGCAGTACTTC.

This clonotype was detected many times. V usage is TRBV20-1 and J usage is TRBJ2-5; D ambiguous. This CDR3 is 11 amino acids long. The V end was cut by 6 bases, the J end by 5 bases, with 10 bases between. CDR1 DFQATT and CDR2 SNEGSKA come from the germline V gene (reference sequence). CDR3 in DNA: TGCAGTGCCCCGTTAGGGGAGACCCAGTACTTC. Translated: CSAPLGETQYF.

The chain recombines TRBV20-1 with TRBJ2-7, with D tentatively TRBD2 (7 bases). The CDR3 is 12 residues long. Germline loops: CDR1 DFQATT, CDR2 SNEGSKA (reference sequence). V was pared by 8 bases and J by 0 bases, with 11 bases between. CDR3 sequence: CSSAGASYEQYV. CDR3 bases: TGCAGTTCTGCGGGGGCCTCCTACGAGCAGTACGTC.

The chain links TRBV6-1 to TRBJ2-1; D perhaps matches TRBD1 (7 bases). This CDR3 has 16 residues. CDR1 is MNHNS and CDR2 is SASEGT in the germline V gene. The V end was cut by 8 bases, the J end by 3 bases, with 20 bases between. The CDR3 is CASPGGGYPHYNEQFF. The CDR3 bases are TGTGCCAGCCCCGGAGGGGGCTACCCACACTACAATGAGCAGTTCTTC.

With regard to this clonotype: At one end, the junction sequence differs from germline, possibly due to a read error. The genes are TRBV12-3 or TRBV12-4 and TRBJ2-2; tentatively, D is TRBD1 (6 bases). The CDR3 runs 16 residues. The CDR3 sequence: CASGSEGTLPTGKLFF. DNA for the CDR3: TGTGCCAGCGGGAGCGAGGGGACACTGCCGACCGGGAAGCTGTTTTTT.

This clonotype showed up just a few times. This chain links TRBV18 with TRBJ1-5; D remains ambiguous. V was clipped by 6 bases and J by 4 bases, with 13 bases between them. CDR3 length: 14 amino acids. Germline CDR1 and CDR2: KGHSH and LQKENI. For the CDR3, the DNA is TGTGCCAGCTCCCAGTGGGAGCTAAATCAGCCCCAGCATTTT. This sequence encodes CASSQWELNQPQHF.

This clonotype was counted at least ten times. The rearrangement joins TRBV13 to TRBJ2-1, with a tentative D call TRBD1 (6 bases). Trimming stripped 5 bases from V and 8 bases from J, with 13 bases between. The CDR3 sequence is 13 residues long. Germline CDR1 and CDR2: PRHDT and FYEKMQ (reference sequence). The CDR3, as DNA: TGTGCCAGCAGCCCTCGGGCAGGGGATGAGCAGTTCTTC. Its translation is CASSPRAGDEQFF.

The chain joins TRBV4-3 to TRBJ2-7; D is unresolved. Per germline, CDR1 LGHNA and CDR2 YSLEER. The CDR3 loop spans 13 amino acids. V lost 4 bases, J lost 6 bases, and 13 bases lay in between. CDR3 nucleotides: TGCGCCAGCAGCCGATCTACCGGGCGCGAGCAGTACTTC. Its translation: CASSRSTGREQYF.

The table lists this clonotype with a few counts. The chain has TRBV20-1 and TRBJ2-2, with D possibly matching TRBD2 (5 bases). The CDR3 sequence is 13 residues long. CDR1 is DFQATT, CDR2 SNEGSKA, per germline (reference sequence). Trimming pared 6 bases from V and 6 bases from J, leaving 14 bases between. The CDR3 region has the DNA TGCAGTGCGCCGGGGTGGAAAGCCGGGGAGCTGTTTTTT. Protein sequence: CSAPGWKAGELFF.

This clonotype was counted many times. The CDR3 loop is CSAGNYRDPKETQYF. The CDR3 DNA follows: TGCAGTGCTGGAAATTACAGGGACCCCAAAGAGACCCAGTACTTC. The chain carries TRBV20-1 and TRBJ2-5, with D possibly TRBD1 on 6 matching bases. The germline gives CDR1 DFQATT, CDR2 SNEGSKA (reference sequence). This CDR3 has 15 amino acids. V was pared by 5 bases and J by 3 bases, with 19 bases between.

This clonotype came up a few times. This rearrangement joins TRBV24-1 to TRBJ2-1; 8 nucleotides align to TRBD2. This CDR3 comprises 14 residues. CDR1 KGHDR and CDR2 SFDVKD come from the germline V gene. Germline trimming cut 1 base from V and 8 bases from J; bases unmatched to any gene: 3. The CDR3 DNA follows: TGTGCCACCAGTGATTTAGGGACTAGAGATGAGCAGTTCTTC. Its translation: CATSDLGTRDEQFF.